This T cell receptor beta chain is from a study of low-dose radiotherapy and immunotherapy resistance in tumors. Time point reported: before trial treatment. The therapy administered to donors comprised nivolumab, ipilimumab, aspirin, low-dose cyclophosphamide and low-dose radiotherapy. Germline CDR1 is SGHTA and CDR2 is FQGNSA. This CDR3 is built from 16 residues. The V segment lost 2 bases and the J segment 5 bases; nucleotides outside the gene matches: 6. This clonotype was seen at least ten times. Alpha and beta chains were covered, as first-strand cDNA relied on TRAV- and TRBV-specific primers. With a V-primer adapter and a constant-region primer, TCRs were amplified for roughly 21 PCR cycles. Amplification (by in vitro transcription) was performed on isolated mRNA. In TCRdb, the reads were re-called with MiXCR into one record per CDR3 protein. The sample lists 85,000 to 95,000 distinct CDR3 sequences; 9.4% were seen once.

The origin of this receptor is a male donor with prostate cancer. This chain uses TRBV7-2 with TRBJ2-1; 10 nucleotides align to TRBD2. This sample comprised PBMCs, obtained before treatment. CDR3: CASSLPAGGQDNEQFF. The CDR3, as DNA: TGTGCCAGCAGCTTACCAGCGGGAGGGCAGGACAATGAGCAGTTCTTC.